The T cell receptor (beta chain) under discussion was sequenced for a study of T cell responses to AZD1222 COVID-19 vaccine. General study results and limits: The study found Spike-specific TCR breadth and depth rose after two AZD1222 doses.

Notes on this clone: Its antigen is unidentified.

CDR1 and CDR2 (germline): GTSNPN, SVGIG (reference sequence). Trimming took 1 base from V and 3 from J; bases not matched to a gene: 3. The CDR3 is made up of 14 amino acids. The repertoire was sequenced with immunoSEQ multiplex PCR; TCRdb's copy has only in-frame clones and lacks some. The sample contains more than 150,000 clones, around 86% of which appear only once. The receptor was derived from an adult in good health. This rearrangement joins TRBV30 to TRBJ1-3; 7 bases are shared with TRBD1. The specimen was peripheral blood, collected on day 0 of MenACWY control vaccination. CDR3 nucleotide sequence: TGTGCCTGGAGTGAGGGACAGCATGGAAACACCATATATTTT. Amino acid sequence: CAWSEGQHGNTIYF.